This TCR beta chain was sequenced during a study of T cell repertoires in cytomegalovirus infection. For the study at large: Signatures in public TCR beta sequences pointed to both CMV infection and matching HLA type. The study, taken as a whole, reports: HLA-C-restricted CMV-specific TCR beta clonotypes were dominant in the ex vivo response. Cumulative public TCR beta family frequency identified CMV carriers with the relevant HLA.

TCRdb independently ran MiXCR on the reads; one entry per CDR3 protein. Of nearly 450,000 distinct CDR3 sequences listed, approximately 30% are singletons. From germline, CDR1 is SGHTA and CDR2 FQGNSA. V was pared by 1 base and J by 6 bases, with 7 bases between. The CDR3 has 13 residues. This clonotype was detected many times. Its antigen is not known. The chain links TRBV7-2 to TRBJ1-5; D is unresolved. The clonotype comes from a human donor in good health (CMV status not recorded). Some clones in this sample may be carry-over from other donors' samples. Specimen: PBMCs. CDR3 protein: CASSLGFGQPQHF. The CDR3 DNA reads TGTGCCAGCAGCTTAGGTTTCGGTCAGCCCCAGCATTTT.